These 14 T cell receptor beta chains came from one sample sequenced in a study of blood T cell repertoires in COVID-19. Profiled with immunoSEQ multiplex PCR; TCRdb holds only in-frame clones, not every one. In the table there are roughly 230,000 clones, roughly 87% of which are singletons. Sequences were obtained from peripheral blood. These TCRs come from a human donor in a cohort sampled during active COVID-19.

The V call is TRBV10-3, the J call TRBJ2-6; the D is unclear. Germline V lookup: CDR1 ENHRY, CDR2 SYGVKD. The CDR3 has 14 amino acids. Trimming pared 8 bases from V and 1 base from J, leaving 9 bases between. The CDR3 loop reads CAIGYSSGANVLTF. The CDR3 DNA reads as TGTGCCATCGGCTACAGTTCTGGGGCCAACGTCCTGACTTTC.

This clone occurred once. The chain combines TRBV5-6 with TRBJ1-1; the D gene is possibly TRBD1 (5 bases). The CDR3 loop spans 16 amino acids. The germline CDR1 and CDR2 sequences are SGHDT and YYEEEE. Trimming took off 0 bases at V and 0 bases at J, with 12 bases between the two ends. CDR3 residues: CASSLVAGVVNTEAFF. CDR3 DNA: TGTGCCAGCAGCTTGGTGGCGGGGGTAGTGAACACTGAAGCTTTCTTT.

This chain connects TRBV19 to TRBJ1-4; D may be TRBD1 (5 bases). Looked up from germline, CDR1 is LNHDA and CDR2 is SQIVND (reference sequence). This CDR3 is 13 amino acids long. V was pared by 6 bases and J by 4 bases, with 9 bases between. The CDR3 DNA sequence: TGTGCCAGTAGCCAGGGTGTTAATGAAAAACTGTTTTTT. Translating gives CASSQGVNEKLFF.

The CDR3 DNA reads TGTGCCAGCCGACAGGGTCTGTACTCTGGAAACACCATATATTTT. This gives the protein CASRQGLYSGNTIYF. This chain joins TRBV18 and TRBJ1-3; 7 bases are a match to TRBD1. This CDR3 comprises 15 residues. CDR1 KGHSH and CDR2 LQKENI come from the germline V gene. With V trimmed by 8 bases and J by 0 bases, 7 bases remained unmatched.

The gene calls are TRBV11-2 and TRBJ2-7; TRBD1 agrees at 7 bases. CDR3 size: 15 residues. Germline V gene lookup returns CDR1 SGHAT and CDR2 FQNNGV. The V gene end was trimmed by 2 bases and the J gene end by 3 bases; junction bases not matched to a gene: 7. The CDR3 bases are TGTGCCAGCAGCTTACCCAGGGACAGCTTCTACGAGCAGTACTTC. Translating it yields CASSLPRDSFYEQYF. The entire variable domain, with the rest obtained from reference TRBV11-2 and TRBJ2-7, is as follows: EAGVAQSPRYKIIEKRQSVAFWCNPISGHATLYWYQQILGQGPKLLIQFQNNGVVDDSQLPKDRFSAERLKGVDSTLKIQPAKLEDSAVYLCASSLPRDSFYEQYFGPGTRLTVT.

DNA for the CDR3: TGTGCCAGCAGCTTTTCCCGGGATCAGCCCCAGCATTTT. Its translation is CASSFSRDQPQHF. This chain connects TRBV7-2 to TRBJ1-5; D is unresolved. Germline V gene sequence: CDR1 SGHTA, CDR2 FQGNSA. The CDR3 runs 13 residues. V was clipped by 3 bases and J by 5 bases, with 8 bases between them.

The chain uses TRBV7-6 and TRBJ1-3; TRBD1 agrees at 7 bases. The germline V gene encodes CDR1 SGHVS and CDR2 FNYEAQ. The CDR3 runs to 18 residues. Trimming at V came to 6 bases and at J to 0 bases, leaving 14 bases not matched to a gene. Here the CDR3 DNA reads TGTGCCAGCAGTGGCGGGACAGCCACTTCTCGCTCTGGAAACACCATATATTTT. The encoded protein is CASSGGTATSRSGNTIYF.

The chain couples TRBV18 to TRBJ2-7; 9 nucleotides agree with TRBD1. Germline loops: CDR1 KGHSH, CDR2 LQKENI. The CDR3 consists of 16 residues. V dropped 0 bases and J dropped 2; count of bases not matched to a gene: 5. The CDR3 loop is CASSPPKGQGTYEQYF. CDR3 nucleotide sequence: TGTGCCAGCTCACCACCGAAAGGACAGGGGACCTACGAGCAGTACTTC.

This clone was counted once. V is TRBV19 and J is TRBJ2-3, with 10 positions matching TRBD1. CDR3 length: 13 amino acids. From germline, CDR1 is LNHDA and CDR2 SQIVND (reference sequence). V dropped 9 bases and J dropped 6; count of bases not matched to a gene: 6. The CDR3: CASTDRGLDTQYF. CDR3 bases: TGTGCCAGCACTGACAGGGGGCTTGATACGCAGTATTTT.

The CDR3 region has the DNA TGTGCCAGCAGTCTGCGGGGCGACTCCTACGAGCAGTACTTC. Residues: CASSLRGDSYEQYF. The V and J genes are TRBV28 and TRBJ2-7; weak D call: TRBD2 (6 bases). This CDR3 region has 14 residues. Germline loops: CDR1 MDHEN, CDR2 SYDVKM. Trimming stripped 5 bases from V and 0 bases from J, with 11 bases between.

This chain uses TRBV28 with TRBJ2-7; weak D call: TRBD2 (6 bases). This CDR3 is 14 amino acids long. The ends were cut back, 1 base at V and 7 bases at J, with 14 bases in the middle. Germline assignment: CDR1 MDHEN and CDR2 SYDVKM. CDR3 region: CASSLSAGLGEQYF. The CDR3 DNA is TGTGCCAGCAGTTTATCTGCGGGGTTGGGGGAGCAGTACTTC.

V is TRBV19 and J is TRBJ2-1; no clear D. V was cut by 6 bases and J by 7 bases, with 4 bases left in between. Germline V gives CDR1 LNHDA, CDR2 SQIVND (reference sequence). CDR3 length: 10 amino acids. The CDR3 region is CASSQNEQFF. DNA of the CDR3: TGTGCCAGTAGCCAAAATGAGCAGTTCTTC.

The chain carries TRBV5-8 and TRBJ2-7; 8 bases fit TRBD2. CDR1 SGHTS and CDR2 YDEGEE come from the germline V gene. V dropped 0 bases and J dropped 3; count of bases not matched to a gene: 11. This CDR3 has 17 amino acids. The CDR3 loop is CASSLAYGRAQNYEQYF. CDR3 DNA sequence: TGTGCCAGCAGCTTGGCCTACGGGAGGGCCCAAAACTACGAGCAGTACTTC.

This clone has a single count. V and J are TRBV2 and TRBJ2-1, with D perhaps TRBD2 (6 bases). The CDR3 spans 18 residues. V gave up 5 bases and J gave up 5 bases, with 25 bases separating them. Germline CDR1 SNHLY, CDR2 FYNNEI. In nucleotides, the CDR3 is TGTGCCAGCAGTCCACGGGACTCAAACTGGGGGAACAACAATGAGCAGTTCTTC. It yields the protein CASSPRDSNWGNNNEQFF.